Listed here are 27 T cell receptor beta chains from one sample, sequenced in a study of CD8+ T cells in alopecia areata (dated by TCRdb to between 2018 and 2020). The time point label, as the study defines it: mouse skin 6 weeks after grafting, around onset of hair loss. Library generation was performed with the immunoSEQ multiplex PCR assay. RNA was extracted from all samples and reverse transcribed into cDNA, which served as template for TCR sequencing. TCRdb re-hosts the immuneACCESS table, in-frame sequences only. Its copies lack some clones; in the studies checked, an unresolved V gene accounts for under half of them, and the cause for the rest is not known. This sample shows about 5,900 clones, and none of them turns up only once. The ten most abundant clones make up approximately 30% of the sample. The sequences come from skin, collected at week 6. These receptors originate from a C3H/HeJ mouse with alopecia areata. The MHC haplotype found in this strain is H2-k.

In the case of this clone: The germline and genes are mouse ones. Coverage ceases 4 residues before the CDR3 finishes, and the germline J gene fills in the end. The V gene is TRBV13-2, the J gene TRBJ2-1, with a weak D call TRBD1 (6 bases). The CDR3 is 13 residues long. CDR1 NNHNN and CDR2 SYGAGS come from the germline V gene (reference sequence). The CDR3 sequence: CASGESGTAEQFF. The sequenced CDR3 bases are TGTGCCAGCGGTGAATCCGGGACAGCT.

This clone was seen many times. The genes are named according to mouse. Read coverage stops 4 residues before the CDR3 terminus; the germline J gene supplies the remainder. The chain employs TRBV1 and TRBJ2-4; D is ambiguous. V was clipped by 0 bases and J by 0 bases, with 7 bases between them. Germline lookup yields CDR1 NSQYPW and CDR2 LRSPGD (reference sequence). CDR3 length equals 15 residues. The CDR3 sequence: CTCSADRPSQNTLYF. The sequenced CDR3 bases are TGCACCTGCAGTGCAGACAGGCCTAGTCAAAAC.

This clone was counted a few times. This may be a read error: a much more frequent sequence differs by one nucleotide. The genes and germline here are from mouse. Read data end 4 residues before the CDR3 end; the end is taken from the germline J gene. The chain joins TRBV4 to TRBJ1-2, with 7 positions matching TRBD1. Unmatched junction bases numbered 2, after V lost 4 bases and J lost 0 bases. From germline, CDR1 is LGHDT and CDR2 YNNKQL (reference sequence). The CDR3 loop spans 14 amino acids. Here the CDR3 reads CASSWDSANSDYTF. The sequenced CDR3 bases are TGTGCCAGCAGCTGGGACAGTGCAAACTCC.

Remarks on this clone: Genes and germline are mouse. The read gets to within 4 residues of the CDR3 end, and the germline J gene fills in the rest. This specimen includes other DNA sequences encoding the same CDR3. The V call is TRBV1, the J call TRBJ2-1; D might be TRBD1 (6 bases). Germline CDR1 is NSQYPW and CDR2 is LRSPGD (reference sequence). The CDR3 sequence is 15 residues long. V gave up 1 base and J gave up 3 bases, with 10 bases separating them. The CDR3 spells CTCSAGGGGYAEQFF. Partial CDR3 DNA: TGCACCTGCAGTGCAGGGGGAGGGGGCTATGCT.

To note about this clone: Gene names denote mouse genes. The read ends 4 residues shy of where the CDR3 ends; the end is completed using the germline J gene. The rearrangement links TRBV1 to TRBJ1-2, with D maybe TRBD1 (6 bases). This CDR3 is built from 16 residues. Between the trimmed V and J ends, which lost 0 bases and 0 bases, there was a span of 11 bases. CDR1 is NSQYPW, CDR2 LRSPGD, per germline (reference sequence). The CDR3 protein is CTCSADEGGSNSDYTF. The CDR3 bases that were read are TGCACCTGCAGTGCAGATGAGGGGGGCTCAAACTCC. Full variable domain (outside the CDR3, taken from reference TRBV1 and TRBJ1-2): VTLLEQNPRWRLVPRGQAVNLRCILKNSQYPWMSWYQQDLQKQLQWLFTLRSPGDKEVKSLPGADYLATRVTDTELRLQVANMSQGRTLYCTCSADEGGSNSDYTFGSGTRLLVI.

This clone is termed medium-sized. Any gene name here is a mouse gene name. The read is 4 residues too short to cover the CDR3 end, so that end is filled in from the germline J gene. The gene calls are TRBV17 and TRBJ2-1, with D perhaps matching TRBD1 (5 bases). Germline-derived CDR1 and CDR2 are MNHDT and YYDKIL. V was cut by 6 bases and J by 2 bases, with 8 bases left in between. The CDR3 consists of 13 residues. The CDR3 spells CASSPTDYAEQFF. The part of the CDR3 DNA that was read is TGTGCTAGCAGCCCGACAGACTATGCT.

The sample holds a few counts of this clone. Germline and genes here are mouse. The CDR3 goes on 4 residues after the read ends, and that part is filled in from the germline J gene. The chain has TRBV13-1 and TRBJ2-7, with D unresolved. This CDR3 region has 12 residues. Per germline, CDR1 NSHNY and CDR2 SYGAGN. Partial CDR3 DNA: TGTGCCAGCAGTGATGCAAGGTAT. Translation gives CASSDARY. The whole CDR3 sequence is CASSDARYEQYF.

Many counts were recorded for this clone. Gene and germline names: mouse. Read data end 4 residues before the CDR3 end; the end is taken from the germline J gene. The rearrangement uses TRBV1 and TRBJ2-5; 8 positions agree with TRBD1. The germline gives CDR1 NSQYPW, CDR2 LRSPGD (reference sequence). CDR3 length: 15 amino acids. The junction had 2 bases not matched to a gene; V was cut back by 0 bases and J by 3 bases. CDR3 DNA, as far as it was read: TGCACCTGCAGTGCAGATAACAGGGGGCAAGAC. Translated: CTCSADNRGQD. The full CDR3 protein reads CTCSADNRGQDTQYF.

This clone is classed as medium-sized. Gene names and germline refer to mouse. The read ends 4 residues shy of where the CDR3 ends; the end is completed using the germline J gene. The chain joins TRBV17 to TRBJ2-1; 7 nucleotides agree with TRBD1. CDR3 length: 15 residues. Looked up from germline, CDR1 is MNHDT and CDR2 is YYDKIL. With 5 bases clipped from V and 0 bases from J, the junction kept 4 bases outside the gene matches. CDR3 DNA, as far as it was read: TGTGCTAGCAGTCCACAGGGGTCTAACTATGCT. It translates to CASSPQGSNYA. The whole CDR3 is CASSPQGSNYAEQFF.

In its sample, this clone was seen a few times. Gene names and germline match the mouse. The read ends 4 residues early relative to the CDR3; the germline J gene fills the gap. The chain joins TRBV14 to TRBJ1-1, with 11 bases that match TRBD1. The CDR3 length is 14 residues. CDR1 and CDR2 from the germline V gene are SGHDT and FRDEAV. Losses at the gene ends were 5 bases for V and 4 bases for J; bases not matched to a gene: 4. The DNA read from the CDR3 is TGTGCCAGCAGCTCCGGGACAGGGGGCACA. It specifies CASSSGTGGT. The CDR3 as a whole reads CASSSGTGGTEVFF.

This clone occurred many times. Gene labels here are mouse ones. The sequenced CDR3 bases are TGTGCCAGCAGTTGGGACAGGGCAAACTCC. It codes for CASSWDRANS. The complete CDR3 reads CASSWDRANSDYTF. The gene calls are TRBV19 and TRBJ1-2; 9 bases line up with TRBD1. Coverage ceases 4 residues before the CDR3 finishes, and the germline J gene fills in the end. The CDR3 sequence is 14 residues long. Trimming at V came to 4 bases and at J to 0 bases, leaving 1 base not matched to a gene. Germline values: CDR1 FNHDT, CDR2 SITEND (reference sequence).

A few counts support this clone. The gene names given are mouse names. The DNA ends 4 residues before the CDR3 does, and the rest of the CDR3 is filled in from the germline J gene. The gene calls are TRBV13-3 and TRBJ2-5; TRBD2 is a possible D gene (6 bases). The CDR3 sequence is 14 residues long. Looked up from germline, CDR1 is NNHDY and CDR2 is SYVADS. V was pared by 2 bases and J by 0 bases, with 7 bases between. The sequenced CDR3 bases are TGTGCCAGCAGTGAGTGGGGGAACCAAGAC. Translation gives CASSEWGNQD. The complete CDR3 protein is CASSEWGNQDTQYF.

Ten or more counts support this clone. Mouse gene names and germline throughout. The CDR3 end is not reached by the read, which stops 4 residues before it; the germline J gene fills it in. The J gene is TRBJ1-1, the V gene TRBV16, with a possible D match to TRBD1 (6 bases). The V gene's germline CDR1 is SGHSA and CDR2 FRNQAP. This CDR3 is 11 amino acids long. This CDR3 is CASSLDREVFF. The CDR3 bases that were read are TGTGCAAGCAGCCTGGACAGA.

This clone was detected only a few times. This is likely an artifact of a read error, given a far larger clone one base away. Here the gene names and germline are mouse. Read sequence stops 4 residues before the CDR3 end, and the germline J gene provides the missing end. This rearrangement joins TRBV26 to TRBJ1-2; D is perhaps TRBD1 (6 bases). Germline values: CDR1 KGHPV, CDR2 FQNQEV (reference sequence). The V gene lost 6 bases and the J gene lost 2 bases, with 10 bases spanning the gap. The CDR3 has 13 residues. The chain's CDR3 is CASSGTGNSDYTF. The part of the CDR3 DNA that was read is TGTGCCAGCAGCGGTACAGGGAACTCC.

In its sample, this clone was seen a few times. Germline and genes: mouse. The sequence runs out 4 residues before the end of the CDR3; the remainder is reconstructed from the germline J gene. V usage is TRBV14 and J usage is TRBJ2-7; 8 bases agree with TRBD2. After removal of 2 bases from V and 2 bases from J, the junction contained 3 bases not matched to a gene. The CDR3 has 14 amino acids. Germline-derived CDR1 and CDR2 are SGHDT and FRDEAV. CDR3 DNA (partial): TGTGCCAGCAGTTTGGAACTGGGGGCCTAT. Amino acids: CASSLELGAY. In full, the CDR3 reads CASSLELGAYEQYF.

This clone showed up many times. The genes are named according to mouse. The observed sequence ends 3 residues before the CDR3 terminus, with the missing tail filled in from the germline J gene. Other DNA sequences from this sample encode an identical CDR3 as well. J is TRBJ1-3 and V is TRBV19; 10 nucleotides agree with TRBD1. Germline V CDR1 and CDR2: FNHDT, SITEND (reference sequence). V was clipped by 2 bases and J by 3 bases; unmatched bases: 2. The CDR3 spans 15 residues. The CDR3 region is CASSIGDRGGNTLYF. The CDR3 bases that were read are TGTGCCAGCAGTATTGGGGACAGGGGTGGAAATACG.

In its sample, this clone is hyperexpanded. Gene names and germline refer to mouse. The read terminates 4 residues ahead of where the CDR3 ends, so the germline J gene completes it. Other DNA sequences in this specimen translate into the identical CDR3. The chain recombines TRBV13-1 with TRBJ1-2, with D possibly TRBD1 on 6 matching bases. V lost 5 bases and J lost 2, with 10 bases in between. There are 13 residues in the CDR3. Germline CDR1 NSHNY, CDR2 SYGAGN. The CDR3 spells CASSGTGNSDYTF. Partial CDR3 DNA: TGTGCCAGCAGCGGTACAGGGAACTCC.

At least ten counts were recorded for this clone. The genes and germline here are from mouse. The CDR3 DNA, read in part, is TGTGCCAGCAGTCGCGACATCTATAATTCGCCC. It yields the protein CASSRDIYNSP. From start to end, the CDR3 is CASSRDIYNSPLYF. V and J are TRBV19 and TRBJ1-6; D is unclear. The CDR3 end lies 3 residues beyond the end of the read and is filled in from the germline J gene. TRBJ1-6 is flagged as an ORF with uncertain function. V was clipped by 4 bases and J by 3 bases, with 8 bases between them. The germline gives CDR1 FNHDT, CDR2 SITEND (reference sequence). This CDR3 comprises 14 residues.

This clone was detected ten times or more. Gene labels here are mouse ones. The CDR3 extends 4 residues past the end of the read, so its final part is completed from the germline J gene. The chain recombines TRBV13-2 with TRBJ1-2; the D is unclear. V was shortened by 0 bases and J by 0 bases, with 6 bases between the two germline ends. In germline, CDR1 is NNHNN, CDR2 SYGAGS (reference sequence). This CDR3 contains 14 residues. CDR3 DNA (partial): TGTGCCAGCGGTGATGTACTCACAAACTCC. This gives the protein CASGDVLTNS. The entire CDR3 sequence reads CASGDVLTNSDYTF.

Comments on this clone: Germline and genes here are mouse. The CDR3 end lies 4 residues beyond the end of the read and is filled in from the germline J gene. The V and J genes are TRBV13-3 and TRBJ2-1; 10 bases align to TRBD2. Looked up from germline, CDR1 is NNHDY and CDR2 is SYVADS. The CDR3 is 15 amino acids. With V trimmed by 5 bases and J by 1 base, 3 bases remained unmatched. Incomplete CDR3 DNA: TGTGCCAGCAGCCCGGACTGGGGGAACTATGCT. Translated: CASSPDWGNYA. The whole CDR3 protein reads CASSPDWGNYAEQFF.

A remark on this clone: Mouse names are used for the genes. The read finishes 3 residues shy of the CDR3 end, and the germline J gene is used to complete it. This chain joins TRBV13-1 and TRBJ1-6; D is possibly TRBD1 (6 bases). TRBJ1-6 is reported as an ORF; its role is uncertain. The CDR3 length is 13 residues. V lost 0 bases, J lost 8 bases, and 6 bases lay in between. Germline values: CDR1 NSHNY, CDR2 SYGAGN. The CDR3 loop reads CASSDGTDSPLYF. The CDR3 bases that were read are TGTGCCAGCAGTGATGGGACAGATTCGCCC.

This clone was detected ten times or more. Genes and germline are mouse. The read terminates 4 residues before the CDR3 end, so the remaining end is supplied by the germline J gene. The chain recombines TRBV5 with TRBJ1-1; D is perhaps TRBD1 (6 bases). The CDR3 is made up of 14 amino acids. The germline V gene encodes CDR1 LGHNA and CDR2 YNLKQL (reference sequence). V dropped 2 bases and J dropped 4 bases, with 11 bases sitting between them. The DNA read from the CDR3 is TGTGCCAGCAGCCAAAGCAGGGGTGGCACA. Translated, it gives CASSQSRGGT. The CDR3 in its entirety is CASSQSRGGTEVFF.

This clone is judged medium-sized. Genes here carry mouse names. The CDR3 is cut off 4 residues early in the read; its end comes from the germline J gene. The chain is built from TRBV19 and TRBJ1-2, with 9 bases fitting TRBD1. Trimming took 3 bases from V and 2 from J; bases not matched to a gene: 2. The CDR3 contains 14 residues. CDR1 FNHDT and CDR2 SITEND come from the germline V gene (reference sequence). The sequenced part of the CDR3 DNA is TGTGCCAGCAGTACCGGGACAGGGAACTCC. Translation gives CASSTGTGNS. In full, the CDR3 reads CASSTGTGNSDYTF.

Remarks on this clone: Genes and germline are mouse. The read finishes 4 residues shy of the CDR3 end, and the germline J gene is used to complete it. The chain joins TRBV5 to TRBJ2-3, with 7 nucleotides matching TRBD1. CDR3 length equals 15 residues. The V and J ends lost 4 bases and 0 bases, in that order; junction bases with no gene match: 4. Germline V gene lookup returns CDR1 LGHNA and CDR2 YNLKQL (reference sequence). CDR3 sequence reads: CASSPGTASAETLYF. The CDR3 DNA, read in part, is TGTGCCAGCAGCCCCGGGACAGCTAGTGCAGAA.

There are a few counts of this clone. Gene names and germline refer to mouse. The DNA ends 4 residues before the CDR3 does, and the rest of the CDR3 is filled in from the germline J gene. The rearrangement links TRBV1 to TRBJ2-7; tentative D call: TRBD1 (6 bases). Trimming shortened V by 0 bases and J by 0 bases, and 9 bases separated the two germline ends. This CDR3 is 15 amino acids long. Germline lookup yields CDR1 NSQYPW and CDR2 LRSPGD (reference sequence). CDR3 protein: CTCSADEGVSYEQYF. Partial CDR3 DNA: TGCACCTGCAGTGCAGATGAGGGGGTCTCCTAT. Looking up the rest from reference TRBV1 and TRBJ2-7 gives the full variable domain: VTLLEQNPRWRLVPRGQAVNLRCILKNSQYPWMSWYQQDLQKQLQWLFTLRSPGDKEVKSLPGADYLATRVTDTELRLQVANMSQGRTLYCTCSADEGVSYEQYFGPGTRLTVL.

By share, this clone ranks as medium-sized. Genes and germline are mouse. CDR3 sequence: CASRGGSSYEQYF. The covered CDR3 bases are TGTGCCAGCAGGGGGGGGAGCTCCTAT. V gene TRBV13-1 combines with J gene TRBJ2-7, with 7 bases identical to TRBD2. Read data end 4 residues before the CDR3 end; the end is taken from the germline J gene. V lost 5 bases and J lost 0; bases outside the gene matches: 2. CDR3 length: 13 amino acids. CDR1 and CDR2 (germline): NSHNY, SYGAGN.

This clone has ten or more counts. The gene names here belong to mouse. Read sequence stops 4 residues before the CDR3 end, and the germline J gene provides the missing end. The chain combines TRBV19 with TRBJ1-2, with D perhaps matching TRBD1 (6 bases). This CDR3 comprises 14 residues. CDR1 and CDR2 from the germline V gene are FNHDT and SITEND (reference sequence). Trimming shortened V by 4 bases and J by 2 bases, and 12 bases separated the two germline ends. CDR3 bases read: TGTGCCAGCAGTCCCGACAGGATCAACTCC. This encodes CASSPDRINS. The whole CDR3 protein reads CASSPDRINSDYTF.